This T cell receptor beta chain appears in the sequencing data of a study of cytomegalovirus exposure and HLA in healthy donors. The study, taken as a whole, reports: Investigators reported 150 to 200 TCR beta chains as tied to cytomegalovirus. Per published reports, the classifier diagnosed cytomegalovirus status with high specificity and sensitivity. CMV serostatus was the only recorded immune exposure for donors. In a later analysis, most CMV-associated TCR beta chains appeared HLA-restricted.

A remark on this clone: Its antigen is not known.

Germline-derived CDR1 and CDR2 are MNHNY and SVGAGI (reference sequence). This CDR3 spans 12 amino acids. V was pared by 6 bases and J by 2 bases, with 8 bases between. The PCR was carried out with 60 Vbeta primers and 13 Jbeta primers. The repertoire was sequenced with immunoSEQ multiplex PCR; TCRdb's copy has only in-frame clones and lacks some. Altogether tens of thousands of clones are present, around 70% being singletons, with the ten largest covering around 3.4%. Input material: PBMCs. This TCR came from a woman aged 30 to 39 in good health and CMV-seronegative. The rearrangement links TRBV6-6 to TRBJ2-7; tentative D call: TRBD1 (5 bases). CDR3 residues: CASSDRPYEQYF. The CDR3 DNA reads as TGTGCCAGCAGCGACAGACCCTACGAGCAGTACTTC.